This section outlines one TCR beta chain sequence together with its context. These data belong to a study of blood T cell repertoires in COVID-19. TCRdb keeps only in-frame clones here, not all; method: immunoSEQ multiplex PCR. The repertoire holds some 190,000 clones, with more than 75% as singletons. The CDR3 is 20 amino acids. V lost 6 bases to trimming and J lost 3 bases; unmatched junction nucleotides: 17. Germline V lookup: CDR1 LGHNT, CDR2 FRNRAP. The sequence was collected from a woman older than 75 with acute or convalescent COVID-19. The sample was peripheral blood. This chain uses TRBV12-5 with TRBJ2-2; 12 nucleotides match TRBD1. CDR3 sequence: CASGPAGTGGDWGHTGELFF. The CDR3, as DNA: TGTGCTAGTGGGCCTGCCGGGACAGGGGGCGATTGGGGCCACACCGGGGAGCTGTTTTTT.